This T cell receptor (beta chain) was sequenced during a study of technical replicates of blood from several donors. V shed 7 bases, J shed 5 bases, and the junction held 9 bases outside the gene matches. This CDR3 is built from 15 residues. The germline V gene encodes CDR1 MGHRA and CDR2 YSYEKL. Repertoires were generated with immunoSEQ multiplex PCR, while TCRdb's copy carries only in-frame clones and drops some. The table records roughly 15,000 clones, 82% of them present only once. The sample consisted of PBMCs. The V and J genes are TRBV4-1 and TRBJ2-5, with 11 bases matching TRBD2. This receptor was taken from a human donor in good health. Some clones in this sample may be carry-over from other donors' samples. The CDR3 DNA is TGCGCCAGCAACATAGCGGGAGGGCCTGGGGAGACCCAGTACTTC. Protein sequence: CASNIAGGPGETQYF.